This T cell receptor (beta chain) stems from a study of T cells after yellow fever vaccination. Study-wide points: Re-detected after boosting: most primary clones, 96% of CD4 and about 89% of CD8. Abundant bulk-derived clonotypes could contaminate FACS-sorted repertoires.

Regarding this clonotype: What it binds is unknown.

The 5'RACE template-switching step produced TCR cDNA and added a universal primer site and UMIs. TCRdb ran MiXCR on the 5' RACE reads and lists one entry per CDR3 protein. The table lists about 630,000 distinct CDR3 sequences, about 12% of them singletons. This clonotype was obtained from a man aged 25 to 40 who received the YFV17D yellow fever vaccine. Here the sequenced sample was PBMCs, taken on the day of the yellow fever booster vaccination.

The CDR3 coding sequence is TGTGCCAGCAGCCTCCTTCGCGGAGACCGGCTCAATCAGCCCCAGCATTTT. Amino acids: CASSLLRGDRLNQPQHF. The V call is TRBV6-1, the J call TRBJ1-5; D remains ambiguous. Germline V lookup: CDR1 MNHNS, CDR2 SASEGT. The CDR3 spans 17 residues. V dropped 6 bases and J dropped 3 bases, with 21 bases sitting between them.